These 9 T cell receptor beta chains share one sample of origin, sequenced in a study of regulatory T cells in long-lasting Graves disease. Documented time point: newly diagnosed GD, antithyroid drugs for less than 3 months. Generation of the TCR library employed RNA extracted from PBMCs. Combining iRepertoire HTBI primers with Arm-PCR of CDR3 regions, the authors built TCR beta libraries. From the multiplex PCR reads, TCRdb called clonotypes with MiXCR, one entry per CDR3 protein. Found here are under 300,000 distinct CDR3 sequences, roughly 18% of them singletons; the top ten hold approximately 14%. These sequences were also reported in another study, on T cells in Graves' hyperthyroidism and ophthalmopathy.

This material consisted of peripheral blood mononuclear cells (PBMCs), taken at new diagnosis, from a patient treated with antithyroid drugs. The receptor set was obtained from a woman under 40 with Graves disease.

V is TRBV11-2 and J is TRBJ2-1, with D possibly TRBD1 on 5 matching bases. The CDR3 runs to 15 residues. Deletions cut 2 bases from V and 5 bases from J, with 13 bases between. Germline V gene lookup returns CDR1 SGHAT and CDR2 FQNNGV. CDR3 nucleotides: TGTGCCAGCAGCTTACAGGGTATGGCAGACAATGAGCAGTTCTTC. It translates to CASSLQGMADNEQFF.

Here the CDR3 reads CASSLGGQTTQYF. CDR3 sequence (DNA): TGTGCCAGCAGCTTAGGGGGACAAACTACGCAGTATTTT. The J gene is TRBJ2-3, the V gene TRBV7-2, with D tentatively TRBD1 (6 bases). Trimming stripped 1 base from V and 8 bases from J, with 10 bases between. There are 13 residues in the CDR3. Germline loops: CDR1 SGHTA, CDR2 FQGNSA.

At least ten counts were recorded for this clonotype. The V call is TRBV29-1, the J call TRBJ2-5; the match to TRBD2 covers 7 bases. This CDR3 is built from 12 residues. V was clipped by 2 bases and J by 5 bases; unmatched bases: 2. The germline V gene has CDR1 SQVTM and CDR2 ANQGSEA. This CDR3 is CSVESGGETQYF. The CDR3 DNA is TGCAGCGTTGAATCCGGGGGGGAGACCCAGTACTTC.

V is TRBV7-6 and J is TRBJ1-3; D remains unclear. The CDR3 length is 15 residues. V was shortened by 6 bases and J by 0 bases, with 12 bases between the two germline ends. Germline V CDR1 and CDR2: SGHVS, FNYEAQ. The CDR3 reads CASSSPRSSGNTIYF. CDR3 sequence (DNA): TGTGCCAGCAGTTCCCCACGAAGCTCTGGAAACACCATATATTTT.

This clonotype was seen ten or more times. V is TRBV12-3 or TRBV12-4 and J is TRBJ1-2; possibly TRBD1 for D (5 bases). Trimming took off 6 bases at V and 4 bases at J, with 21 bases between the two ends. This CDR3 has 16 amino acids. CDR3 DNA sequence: TGTGCCAGCAGCCCCGACGGCCTCTATGGGACCTATGGCTACACCTTC. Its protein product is CASSPDGLYGTYGYTF.

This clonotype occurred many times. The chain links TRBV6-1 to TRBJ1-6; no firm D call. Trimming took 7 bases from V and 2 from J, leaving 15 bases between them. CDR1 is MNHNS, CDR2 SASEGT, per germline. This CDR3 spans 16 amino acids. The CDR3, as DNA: TGTGCCAGCAACCCGAGGGAGAGGGCCTATAATTCACCCCTCCACTTT. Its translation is CASNPRERAYNSPLHF.

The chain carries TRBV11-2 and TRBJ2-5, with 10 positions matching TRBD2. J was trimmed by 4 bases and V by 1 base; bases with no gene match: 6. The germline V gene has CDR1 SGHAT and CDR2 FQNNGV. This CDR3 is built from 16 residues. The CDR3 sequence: CASSLGTSGAGETQYF. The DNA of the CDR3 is TGTGCCAGCAGCTTAGGGACTAGCGGAGCCGGAGAGACCCAGTACTTC.

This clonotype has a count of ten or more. CDR3 sequence: CASSSYTGTNYGYTF. CDR3 sequence (DNA): TGTGCCAGCAGTTCGTATACCGGGACAAACTATGGCTACACCTTC. The chain recombines TRBV6-4 with TRBJ1-2, with D possibly TRBD1 on 6 matching bases. This CDR3 region has 15 residues. Looked up from germline, CDR1 is MRHNA and CDR2 is SNTAGT. Trimming stripped 5 bases from V and 2 bases from J, with 15 bases between.

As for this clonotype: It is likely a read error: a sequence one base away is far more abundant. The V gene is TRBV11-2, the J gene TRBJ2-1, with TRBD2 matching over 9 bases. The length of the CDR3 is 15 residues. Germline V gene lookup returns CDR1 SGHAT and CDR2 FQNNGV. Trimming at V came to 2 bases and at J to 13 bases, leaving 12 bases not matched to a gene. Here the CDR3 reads CASSLLAGYQETQFF. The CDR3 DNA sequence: TGTGCCAGCAGCTTACTAGCGGGGTACCAAGAGACCCAGTTCTTC. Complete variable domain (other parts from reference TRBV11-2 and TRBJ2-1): EAGVAQSPRYKIIEKRQSVAFWCNPISGHATLYWYQQILGQGPKLLIQFQNNGVVDDSQLPKDRFSAERLKGVDSTLKIQPAKLEDSAVYLCASSLLAGYQETQFFGPGTRLTVL.